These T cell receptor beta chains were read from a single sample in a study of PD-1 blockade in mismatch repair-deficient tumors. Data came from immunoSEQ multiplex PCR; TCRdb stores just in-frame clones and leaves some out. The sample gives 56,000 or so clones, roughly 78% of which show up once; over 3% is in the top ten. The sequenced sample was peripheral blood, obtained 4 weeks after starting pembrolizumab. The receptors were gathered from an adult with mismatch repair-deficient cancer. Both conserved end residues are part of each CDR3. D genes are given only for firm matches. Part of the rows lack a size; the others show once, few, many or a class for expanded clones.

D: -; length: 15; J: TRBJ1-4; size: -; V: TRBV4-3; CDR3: CASSPKLGGNEKLFF; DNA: TGCGCCAGCAGCCCAAAACTAGGTGGAAATGAAAAACTGTTTTTT
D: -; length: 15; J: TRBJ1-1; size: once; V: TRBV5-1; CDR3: CASSLAATLNTEAFF; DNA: TGCGCCAGCAGCTTGGCCGCTACGTTGAACACTGAAGCTTTCTTT
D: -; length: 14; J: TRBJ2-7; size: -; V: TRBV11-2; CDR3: CASSLADRRYEQYF; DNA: TGTGCCAGCAGCCTGGCAGACCGCCGCTACGAGCAGTACTTC
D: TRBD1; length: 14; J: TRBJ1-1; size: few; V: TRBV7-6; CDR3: CASTPGQGNTEAFF; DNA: TGTGCCAGCACCCCGGGACAGGGGAACACTGAAGCTTTCTTT
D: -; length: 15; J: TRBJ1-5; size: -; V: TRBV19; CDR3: CASKDRPYSNQPQHF; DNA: TGTGCCAGTAAAGACAGACCCTATAGCAATCAGCCCCAGCATTTT
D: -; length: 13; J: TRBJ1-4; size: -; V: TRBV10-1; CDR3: CASSVTVNEKLFF; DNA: TGCGCCAGCAGTGTGACAGTTAATGAAAAACTGTTTTTT
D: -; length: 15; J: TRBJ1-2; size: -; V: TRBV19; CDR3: CASSPTGFGDYGYTF; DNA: TGTGCCAGTAGTCCTACAGGGTTTGGTGACTATGGCTACACCTTC
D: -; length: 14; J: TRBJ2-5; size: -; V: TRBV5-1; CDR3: CASSLTTGFETQYF; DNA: TGCGCCAGCAGCTTGACAACAGGGTTCGAGACCCAGTACTTC
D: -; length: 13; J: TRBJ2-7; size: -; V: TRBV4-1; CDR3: CASSRNEGNEQYF; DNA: TGCGCCAGCAGCCGAAACGAAGGAAACGAGCAGTACTTC
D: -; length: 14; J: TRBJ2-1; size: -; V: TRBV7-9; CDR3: CASSPGSRYNEQFF; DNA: TGTGCCAGCAGCCCCGGGAGTCGCTACAATGAGCAGTTCTTC
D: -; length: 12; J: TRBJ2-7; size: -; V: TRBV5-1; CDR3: CASSLLDYEQYF; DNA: TGCGCCAGCAGCTTGTTAGATTACGAGCAGTACTTC
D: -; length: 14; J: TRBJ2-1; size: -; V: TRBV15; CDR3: CATSRDRTEDEQFF; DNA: TGTGCCACCAGCAGAGATCGGACAGAGGATGAGCAGTTCTTC
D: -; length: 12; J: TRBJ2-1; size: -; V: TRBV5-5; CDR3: CASSLKGDEQFF; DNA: TGTGCCAGCAGCTTGAAAGGGGATGAGCAGTTCTTC
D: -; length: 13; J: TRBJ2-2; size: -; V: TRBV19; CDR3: CASSFVNTGELFF; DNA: TGTGCCAGTAGTTTCGTAAACACCGGGGAGCTGTTTTTT
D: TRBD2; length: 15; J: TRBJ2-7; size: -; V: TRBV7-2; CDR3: CASSLGLAGVYEQYF; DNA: TGTGCCAGCAGCTTAGGGCTAGCGGGAGTCTACGAGCAGTACTTC
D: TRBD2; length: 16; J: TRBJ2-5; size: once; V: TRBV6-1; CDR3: CASSEGTAGGAGTQYF; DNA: TGTGCCAGCAGTGAAGGAACAGCGGGAGGAGCTGGGACCCAGTACTTC
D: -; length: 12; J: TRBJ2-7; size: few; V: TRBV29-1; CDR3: CSVNSDSYEQYF; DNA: TGCAGCGTTAACAGCGACTCCTACGAGCAGTACTTC
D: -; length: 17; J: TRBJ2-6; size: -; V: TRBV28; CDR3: CASRAGTFKPGANVLTF; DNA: TGTGCCAGCAGAGCCGGGACATTCAAACCTGGGGCCAACGTCCTGACTTTC
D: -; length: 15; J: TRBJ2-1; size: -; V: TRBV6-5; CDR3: CASSPGVARGDEQFF; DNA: TGTGCCAGCAGTCCCGGGGTAGCGAGGGGCGATGAGCAGTTCTTC
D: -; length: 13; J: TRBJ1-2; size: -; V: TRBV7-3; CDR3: CASSPGGVYGYTF; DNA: TGTGCCAGCAGTCCCGGGGGGGTTTATGGCTACACCTTC
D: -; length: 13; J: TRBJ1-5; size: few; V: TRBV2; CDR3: CASSAGVNQPQHF; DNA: TGTGCCAGCAGTGCAGGGGTCAATCAGCCCCAGCATTTT
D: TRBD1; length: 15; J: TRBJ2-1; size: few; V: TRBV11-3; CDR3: CASSFGTGSYNEQFF; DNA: TGTGCCAGCAGCTTCGGGACAGGGTCCTACAATGAGCAGTTCTTC
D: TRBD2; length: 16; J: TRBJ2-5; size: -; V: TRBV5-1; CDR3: CASSWGLAGGEETQYF; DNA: TGCGCCAGCAGCTGGGGACTAGCGGGAGGAGAAGAGACCCAGTACTTC
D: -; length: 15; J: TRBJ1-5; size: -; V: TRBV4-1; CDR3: CASSQLQQGHQPQHF; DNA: TGCGCCAGCAGCCAGCTCCAACAGGGACATCAGCCCCAGCATTTT
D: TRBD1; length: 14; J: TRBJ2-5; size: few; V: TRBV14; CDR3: CASSPRGQSGTQYF; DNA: TGTGCCAGCAGCCCCCGGGGACAGTCTGGGACCCAGTACTTC
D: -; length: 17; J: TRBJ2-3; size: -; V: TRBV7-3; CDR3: CASSLGWTTSYPDTQYF; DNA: TGTGCCAGCAGCTTGGGGTGGACTACGTCCTATCCAGATACGCAGTATTTT
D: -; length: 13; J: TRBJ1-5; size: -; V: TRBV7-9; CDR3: CASSANRDQPQHF; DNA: TGTGCCAGCAGTGCCAACAGGGATCAGCCCCAGCATTTT
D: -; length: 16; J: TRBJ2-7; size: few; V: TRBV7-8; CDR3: CASSRKDILSAYEQYF; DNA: TGTGCCAGCAGCCGAAAGGACATCCTCTCCGCCTACGAGCAGTACTTC
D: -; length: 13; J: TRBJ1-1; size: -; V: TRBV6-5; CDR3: CASRNPASTEAFF; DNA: TGTGCCAGCAGAAACCCCGCCAGCACTGAAGCTTTCTTT
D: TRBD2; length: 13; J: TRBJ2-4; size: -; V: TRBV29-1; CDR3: CSALAGDSYIQYF; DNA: TGCAGCGCTCTAGCGGGAGACTCCTACATTCAGTACTTC
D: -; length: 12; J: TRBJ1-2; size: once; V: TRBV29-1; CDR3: CSVEAQNYGYTF; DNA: TGCAGCGTTGAGGCACAGAACTATGGCTACACCTTC
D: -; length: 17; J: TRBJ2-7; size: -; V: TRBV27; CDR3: CASSLVWGAGTSYEQYF; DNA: TGTGCCAGCAGTTTGGTGTGGGGTGCAGGGACTTCCTACGAGCAGTACTTC
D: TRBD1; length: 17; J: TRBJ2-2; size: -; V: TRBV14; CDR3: CASSQNPGQVFPGELFF; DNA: TGTGCCAGCAGCCAGAACCCGGGACAGGTCTTCCCCGGGGAGCTGTTTTTT
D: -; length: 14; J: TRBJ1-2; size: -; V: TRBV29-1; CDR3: CSVLPVGGEYGYTF; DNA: TGCAGCGTGCTCCCCGTGGGGGGCGAGTATGGCTACACCTTC
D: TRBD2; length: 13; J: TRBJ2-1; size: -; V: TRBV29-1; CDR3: CSVLSGSNRGQFF; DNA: TGCAGCGTTCTTAGCGGGAGTAATAGAGGGCAGTTCTTC
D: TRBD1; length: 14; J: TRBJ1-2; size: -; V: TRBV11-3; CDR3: CASSLGQGIYGYTF; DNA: TGTGCCAGCAGCTTGGGACAGGGGATCTATGGCTACACCTTC
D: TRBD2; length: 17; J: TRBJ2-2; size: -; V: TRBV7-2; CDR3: CASSIPGTSGRTGELFF; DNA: TGTGCCAGCAGCATCCCCGGGACTAGCGGGAGGACCGGGGAGCTGTTTTTT
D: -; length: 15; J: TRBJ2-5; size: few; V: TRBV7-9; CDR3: CASSLSERGSQTQYF; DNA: TGTGCCAGCAGCTTAAGTGAGAGGGGGAGTCAGACCCAGTACTTC
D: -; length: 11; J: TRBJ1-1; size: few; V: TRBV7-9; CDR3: CASSRDFEAFF; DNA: TGTGCCAGCAGTAGGGATTTTGAAGCTTTCTTT
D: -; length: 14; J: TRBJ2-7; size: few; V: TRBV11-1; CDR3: CASRLDRASYEQYF; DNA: TGTGCCAGCAGGCTCGATAGGGCCTCCTACGAGCAGTACTTC
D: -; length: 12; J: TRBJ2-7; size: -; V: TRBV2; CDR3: CASSELRNEQYF; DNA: TGTGCCAGCAGTGAGCTTCGGAACGAGCAGTACTTC